This entry lists 32 T cell receptor beta chains sequenced from one sample in a study of T cells expressing NK-cell markers. For each CDR3 protein, TCRdb gives one entry from its re-call of the 5' RACE reads, without DNA. The sample includes 90,000 to 130,000 distinct CDR3 sequences. The sample taken for sequencing was blood T cells: a sorted CD56 or NKG2C T cell subset, CD4+ or CD8+ T cells, or bulk PBMC T cells (not recorded which). All receptors come from a woman between 18 and 75 years old in good health.

The chain has TRBV5-6 and TRBJ2-2; TCRdb's D call, TRBD1, is unchecked because there is no DNA. In germline, CDR1 is SGHDT, CDR2 YYEEEE. This CDR3 region has 15 residues. CDR3 residues: CASSSVPVNTGELFF.

V is TRBV27 and J is TRBJ2-7; TCRdb calls TRBD1, which cannot be checked without DNA. The germline gives CDR1 MNHEY, CDR2 SMNVEV (reference sequence). The CDR3 has 11 amino acids. The CDR3 loop is CASQGGYEQYF.

The V gene is TRBV9, the J gene TRBJ2-3. Germline lookup yields CDR1 SGDLS and CDR2 YYNGEE. The CDR3 runs 14 residues. The CDR3 region is CASSVEEETDTQYF.

The chain links TRBV20-1 to TRBJ2-3; with no DNA, the TCRdb D assignment of TRBD1 cannot be verified. This CDR3 has 14 residues. The germline V gene has CDR1 DFQATT and CDR2 SNEGSKA (reference sequence). The CDR3 is CSATGTDSTDTQYF.

The chain couples TRBV4-3 to TRBJ2-5; without DNA, the TCRdb call of TRBD1 cannot be checked. Per germline, CDR1 LGHNA and CDR2 YSLEER. The CDR3 sequence is 19 residues long. CDR3: CASSQGSVAGGGGQETQYF.

The V gene is TRBV7-9, the J gene TRBJ2-1; TCRdb's D call, TRBD1, is unchecked because there is no DNA. The CDR3 is 16 residues long. Germline CDR1 is SEHNR and CDR2 is FQNEAQ (reference sequence). The CDR3: CASTIEGDRGLYEQFF.

The rearrangement uses TRBV20-1 and TRBJ2-5; TCRdb outputs TRBD1, but without DNA this stays unchecked. The CDR3 is 14 amino acids. Germline values: CDR1 DFQATT, CDR2 SNEGSKA (reference sequence). CDR3 loop: CSASLGGSRETQYF.

V is TRBV28 and J is TRBJ2-7; absent DNA, TCRdb's TRBD1 call cannot be checked. Germline loops: CDR1 MDHEN, CDR2 SYDVKM. The CDR3 spans 13 residues. The CDR3 protein is CASSPGQGFQQYF.

The chain has TRBV29-1 and TRBJ1-2; checking the TCRdb D call of TRBD1 is not possible without DNA. The V gene's germline CDR1 is SQVTM and CDR2 ANQGSEA. This CDR3 is built from 14 residues. Here the CDR3 reads CSVKTPRADHGYTF.

V gene TRBV15 combines with J gene TRBJ2-1; TCRdb picks TRBD1, but there is no DNA to check that call. Germline V CDR1 and CDR2: LNHNV, YYDKDF (reference sequence). There are 14 residues in the CDR3. CDR3 sequence: CATSRELGGHEQFF.

The J gene is TRBJ2-3, the V gene TRBV4-2; with no DNA, the TCRdb D assignment of TRBD1 cannot be verified. CDR3 length: 14 residues. The germline CDR1 and CDR2 sequences are LGHNA and YNFKEQ. The CDR3 reads CASSPGPGTDTQYF.

The genes are TRBV5-1 and TRBJ2-1; without DNA, the TCRdb call of TRBD2 cannot be checked. This CDR3 has 16 amino acids. Germline-derived CDR1 and CDR2 are SGHRS and YFSETQ. This chain's CDR3 is CASSTLGREEIDEQFF.

The chain joins TRBV20-1 to TRBJ2-2; TCRdb proposes TRBD1, but this gene call is untestable without DNA. The CDR3 has 17 residues. Germline-derived CDR1 and CDR2 are DFQATT and SNEGSKA (reference sequence). The CDR3 sequence: CSARGEKQGRNTGELFF.

The chain has TRBV29-1 and TRBJ2-7; the TRBD1 assignment by TCRdb is unverifiable without DNA. The V gene's germline CDR1 is SQVTM and CDR2 ANQGSEA. The CDR3 is 13 residues long. CDR3 residues: CSVEAGFSYEQYF.

The chain employs TRBV7-2 and TRBJ1-5; no DNA is available, so the TRBD1 call from TCRdb remains unchecked. The CDR3 extends over 15 amino acids. Per germline, CDR1 SGHTA and CDR2 FQGNSA. The CDR3 region is CASSFGDSSNQPQHF.

The rearrangement links TRBV7-2 to TRBJ2-2; the TCRdb call, TRBD1, lacks DNA for checking. The V gene's germline CDR1 is SGHTA and CDR2 FQGNSA. CDR3 size: 15 residues. The CDR3 here is CASSFSGPNTGELFF.

The chain employs TRBV4-3 and TRBJ2-1; TCRdb names TRBD1, which stays unverified in the absence of DNA. The CDR3 loop spans 17 amino acids. Germline V gives CDR1 LGHNA, CDR2 YSLEER. CDR3 region: CASSGDRGQNTRNEQFF.

This chain joins TRBV12-3 or TRBV12-4 and TRBJ2-3. This CDR3 has 13 amino acids. The CDR3 is CASTSPMRDTQYF.

V usage is TRBV20-1 and J usage is TRBJ2-2; without DNA, the TCRdb call of TRBD1 cannot be checked. This CDR3 contains 14 residues. Germline V CDR1 and CDR2: DFQATT, SNEGSKA (reference sequence). CDR3 sequence reads: CSAWTGDEIGELFF.

The chain uses TRBV5-6 and TRBJ2-3; with no DNA, the TCRdb D assignment of TRBD2 cannot be verified. This CDR3 contains 17 residues. Per the germline V gene, CDR1 is SGHDT and CDR2 is YYEEEE. Here the CDR3 reads CASSLSAGGPSTDTQYF.

The J gene is TRBJ1-4, the V gene TRBV7-8. Germline CDR1 reads SGHVS; CDR2 reads FQNEAQ. The CDR3 consists of 16 residues. The CDR3 is CASSSPDRATNEKLFF. Variable domain in full (rest from reference TRBV7-8 and TRBJ1-4): GAGVSQSPRYKVAKRGQDVALRCDPISGHVSLFWYQQALGQGPEFLTYFQNEAQLDKSGLPSDRFFAERPEGSVSTLKIQRTQQEDSAVYLCASSSPDRATNEKLFFGSGTQLSVL.

V usage is TRBV5-5 and J usage is TRBJ1-1. The CDR3 sequence is 15 residues long. Per the germline V gene, CDR1 is SGHKS and CDR2 is YYEKEE (reference sequence). CDR3 in amino acids: CASSLAGQKNTEAFF.

The chain joins TRBV20-1 to TRBJ2-1. This CDR3 spans 15 amino acids. The germline CDR1 and CDR2 sequences are DFQATT and SNEGSKA (reference sequence). CDR3 sequence reads: CSARDPVRLLNEQFF.

V is TRBV4-3 and J is TRBJ2-7; TCRdb outputs TRBD1, but without DNA this stays unchecked. This CDR3 region has 17 residues. Germline-derived CDR1 and CDR2 are LGHNA and YSLEER. This CDR3 reads CASSPGGAGFGAYEQYF.

The chain recombines TRBV20-1 with TRBJ1-5; TCRdb picks TRBD1, but there is no DNA to check that call. The CDR3 extends over 15 amino acids. Germline lookup yields CDR1 DFQATT and CDR2 SNEGSKA (reference sequence). The CDR3 sequence is CSAGPGTGDSQPQHF.

V usage is TRBV6-2 or TRBV6-3 and J usage is TRBJ1-1. Germline CDR1 reads MNHEY; CDR2 reads SVGEGT. This CDR3 spans 14 amino acids. CDR3: CASSFRTVNTEAFF.

This chain uses TRBV20-1 with TRBJ1-3; TCRdb outputs TRBD1, but without DNA this stays unchecked. The germline gives CDR1 DFQATT, CDR2 SNEGSKA (reference sequence). This CDR3 contains 11 residues. CDR3 loop: CSAREGETIYF.

V and J are TRBV19 and TRBJ2-1; TCRdb proposes TRBD1, but this gene call is untestable without DNA. CDR3 length: 16 residues. The germline CDR1 and CDR2 sequences are LNHDA and SQIVND (reference sequence). The CDR3 loop is CASRTTQGAPDNEQFF.

The chain carries TRBV6-5 and TRBJ2-5; the D call of TRBD1 rests on TCRdb alone, since no DNA is present to check it. CDR1 and CDR2 from the germline V gene are MNHEY and SVGAGI. The CDR3 covers 13 residues. The CDR3 loop reads CASSSPAGQTQYF.

The CDR3 loop reads CSAKAVGQESTGELFF. The J gene is TRBJ2-2, the V gene TRBV20-1; without DNA, the TCRdb call of TRBD1 cannot be checked. Per germline, CDR1 DFQATT and CDR2 SNEGSKA (reference sequence). CDR3 length: 16 amino acids.

J is TRBJ2-1 and V is TRBV5-1; the D call of TRBD1 rests on TCRdb alone, since no DNA is present to check it. Germline V CDR1 and CDR2: SGHRS, YFSETQ. This CDR3 is built from 14 residues. The CDR3 is CASSFGTGWDEQFF.

V gene TRBV27 combines with J gene TRBJ2-1; TCRdb's assignment of TRBD1 cannot be checked, as there is no DNA. Germline V CDR1 and CDR2: MNHEY, SMNVEV (reference sequence). The CDR3 loop spans 14 amino acids. The CDR3 sequence: CASSLRANYNEQFF.